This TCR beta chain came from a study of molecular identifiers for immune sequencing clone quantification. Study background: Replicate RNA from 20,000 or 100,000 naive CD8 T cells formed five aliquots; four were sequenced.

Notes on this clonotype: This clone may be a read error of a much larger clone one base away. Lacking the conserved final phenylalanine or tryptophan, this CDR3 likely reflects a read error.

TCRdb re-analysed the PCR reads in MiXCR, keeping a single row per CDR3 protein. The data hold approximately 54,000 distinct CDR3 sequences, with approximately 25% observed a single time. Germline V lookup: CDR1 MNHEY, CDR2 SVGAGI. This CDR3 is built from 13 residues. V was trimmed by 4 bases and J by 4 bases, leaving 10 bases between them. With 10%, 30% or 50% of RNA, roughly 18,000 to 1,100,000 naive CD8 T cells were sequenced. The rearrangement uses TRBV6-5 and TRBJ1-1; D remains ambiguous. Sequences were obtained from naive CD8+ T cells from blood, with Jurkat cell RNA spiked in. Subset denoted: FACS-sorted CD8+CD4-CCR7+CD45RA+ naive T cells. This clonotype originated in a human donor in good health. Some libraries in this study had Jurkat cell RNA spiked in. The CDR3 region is CASSFMVTTEAFS. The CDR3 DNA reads TGTGCCAGCAGTTTTATGGTAACCACTGAAGCTTTCTCT.